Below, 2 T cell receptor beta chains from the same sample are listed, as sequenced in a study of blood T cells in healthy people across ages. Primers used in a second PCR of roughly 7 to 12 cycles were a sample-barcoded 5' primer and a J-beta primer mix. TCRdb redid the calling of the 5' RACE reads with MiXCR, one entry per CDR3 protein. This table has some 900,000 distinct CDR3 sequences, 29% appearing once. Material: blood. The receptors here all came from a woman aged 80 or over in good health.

CDR3 amino acids: CASSLGPTGGPEQYF. The CDR3 nucleotides read TGTGCCAGCAGCTTAGGCCCAACGGGGGGGCCCGAGCAGTACTTC. The gene calls are TRBV7-8 and TRBJ2-7; 8 positions agree with TRBD2. Germline V lookup: CDR1 SGHVS, CDR2 FQNEAQ. The junction had 8 bases not matched to a gene; V was cut back by 1 base and J by 6 bases. There are 15 residues in the CDR3.

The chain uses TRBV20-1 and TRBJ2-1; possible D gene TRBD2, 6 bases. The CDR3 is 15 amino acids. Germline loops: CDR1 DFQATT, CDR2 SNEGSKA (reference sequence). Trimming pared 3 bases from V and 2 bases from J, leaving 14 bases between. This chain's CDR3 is CSARGRGGPYNEQFF. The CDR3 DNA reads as TGCAGTGCTAGGGGGCGGGGCGGCCCCTACAATGAGCAGTTCTTC.